The entry below describes one T cell receptor (beta chain). Its antigen is not identified. Clones were sequenced by immunoSEQ multiplex PCR, and TCRdb holds only the in-frame ones, with some missing. The sample yields some 200,000 clones, about 92% seen once. Per germline, CDR1 WSHSY and CDR2 SAAADI. CDR3 length equals 14 residues. V lost 3 bases and J lost 2, with 10 bases in between. The entry originates in a study of T cell responses to AZD1222 COVID-19 vaccine. General study points: In the spike-specific TCR repertoire, nearly half reportedly target unmutated variant regions. Spike was spanned by vaccine-associated CD4 TCRs, which were dominant at 160-218 and 743-854. Repertoire sampling was restricted to post-peak T cell response timepoints. It should be noted that donors were predominantly white British and more often female, and clonal diversity was possibly underestimated.

Sequencing was performed on peripheral blood, taken on day 0 of MenACWY control vaccination. The TCR sequence derives from an adult in good health. This chain links TRBV10-2 with TRBJ1-2; no firm D call. Written as DNA, the CDR3 is TGCGCCAGCAGTGATCCGGGCGGGAACTATGGCTACACCTTC. Translation gives CASSDPGGNYGYTF.